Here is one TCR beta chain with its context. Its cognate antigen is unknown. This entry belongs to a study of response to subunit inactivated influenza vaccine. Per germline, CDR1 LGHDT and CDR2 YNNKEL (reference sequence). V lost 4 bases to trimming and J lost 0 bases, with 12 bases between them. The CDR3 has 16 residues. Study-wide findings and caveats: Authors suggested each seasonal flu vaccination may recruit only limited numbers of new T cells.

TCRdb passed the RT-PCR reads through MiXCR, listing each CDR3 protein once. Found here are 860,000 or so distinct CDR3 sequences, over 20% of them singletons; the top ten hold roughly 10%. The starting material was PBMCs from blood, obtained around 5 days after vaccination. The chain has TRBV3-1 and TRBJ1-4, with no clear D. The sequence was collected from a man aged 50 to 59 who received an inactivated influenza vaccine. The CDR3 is CASSRWSGATNEKLFF. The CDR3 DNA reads TGTGCCAGCAGCCGCTGGTCCGGGGCAACTAATGAAAAACTGTTTTTT.